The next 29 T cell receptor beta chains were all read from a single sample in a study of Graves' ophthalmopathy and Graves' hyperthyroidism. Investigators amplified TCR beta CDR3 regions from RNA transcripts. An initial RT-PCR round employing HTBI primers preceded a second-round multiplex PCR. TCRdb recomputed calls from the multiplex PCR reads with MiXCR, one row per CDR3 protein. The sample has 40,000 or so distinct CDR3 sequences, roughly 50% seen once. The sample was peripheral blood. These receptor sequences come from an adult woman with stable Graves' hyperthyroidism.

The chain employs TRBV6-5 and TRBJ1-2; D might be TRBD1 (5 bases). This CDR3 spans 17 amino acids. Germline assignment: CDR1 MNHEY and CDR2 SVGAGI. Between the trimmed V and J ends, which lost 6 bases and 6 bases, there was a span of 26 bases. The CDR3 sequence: CASSYLGDGGFSDGYTF. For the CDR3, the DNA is TGTGCCAGCAGCTACCTGGGGGACGGGGGATTTTCGGATGGCTACACCTTC.

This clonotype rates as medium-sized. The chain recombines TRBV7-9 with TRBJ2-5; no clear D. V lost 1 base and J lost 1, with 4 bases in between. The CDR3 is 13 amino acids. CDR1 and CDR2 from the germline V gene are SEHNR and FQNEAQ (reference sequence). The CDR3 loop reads CASSLVAQETQYF. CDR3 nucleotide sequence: TGTGCCAGCAGCTTAGTGGCCCAAGAGACCCAGTACTTC.

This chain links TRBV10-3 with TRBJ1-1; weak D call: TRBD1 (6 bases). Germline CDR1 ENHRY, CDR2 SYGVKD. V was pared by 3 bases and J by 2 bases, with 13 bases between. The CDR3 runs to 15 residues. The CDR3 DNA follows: TGTGCCATCAGTGATCTCGGGGGGCGAAACACTGAAGCTTTCTTT. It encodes CAISDLGGRNTEAFF.

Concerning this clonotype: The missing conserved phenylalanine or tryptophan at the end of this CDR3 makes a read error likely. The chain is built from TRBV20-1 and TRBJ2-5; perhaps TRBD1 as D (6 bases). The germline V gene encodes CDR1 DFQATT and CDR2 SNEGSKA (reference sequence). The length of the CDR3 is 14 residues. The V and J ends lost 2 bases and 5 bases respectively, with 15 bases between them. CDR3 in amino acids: CSARSDRNGETQYI. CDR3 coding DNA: TGCAGTGCTAGATCCGACAGGAATGGCGAGACCCAGTACATC.

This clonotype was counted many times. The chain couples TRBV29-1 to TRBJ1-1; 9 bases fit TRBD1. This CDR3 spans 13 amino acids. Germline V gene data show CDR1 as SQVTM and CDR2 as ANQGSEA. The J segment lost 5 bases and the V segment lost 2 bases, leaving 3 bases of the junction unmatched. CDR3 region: CSVERDRATEAFF. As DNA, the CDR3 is TGCAGCGTTGAACGGGACAGGGCAACTGAAGCTTTCTTT.

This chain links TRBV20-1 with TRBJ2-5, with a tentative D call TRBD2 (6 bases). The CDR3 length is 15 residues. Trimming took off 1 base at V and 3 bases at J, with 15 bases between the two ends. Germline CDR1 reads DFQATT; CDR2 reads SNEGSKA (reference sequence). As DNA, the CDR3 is TGCAGTGCTAGAGGGGAGGCCGGGGCGGAAGAGACCCAGTACTTC. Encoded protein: CSARGEAGAEETQYF.

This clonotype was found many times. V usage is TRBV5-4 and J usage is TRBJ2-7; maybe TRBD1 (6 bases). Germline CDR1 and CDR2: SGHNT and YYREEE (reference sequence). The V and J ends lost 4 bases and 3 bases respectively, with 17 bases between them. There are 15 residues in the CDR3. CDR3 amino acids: CASSPFGQNYYEQYF. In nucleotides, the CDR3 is TGTGCCAGCAGCCCCTTCGGACAGAACTACTACGAGCAGTACTTC.

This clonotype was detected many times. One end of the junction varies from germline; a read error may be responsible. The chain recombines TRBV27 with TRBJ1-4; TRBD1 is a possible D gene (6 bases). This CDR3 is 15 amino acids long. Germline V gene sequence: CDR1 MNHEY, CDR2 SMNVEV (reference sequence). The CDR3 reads CASSRGGTSNKKLFF. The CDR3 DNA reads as TGTGCCAGCAGTCGAGGAGGGACATCTAATAAAAAACTGTTTTTT.

The CDR3 DNA is TGTGCCAGTAGTATGACAGGGGGCGCGGGGGTCTATGGCTACACCTTC. Its translation: CASSMTGGAGVYGYTF. This chain connects TRBV19 to TRBJ1-2; 10 bases are a match to TRBD1. The CDR3 runs to 16 residues. From germline, CDR1 is LNHDA and CDR2 SQIVND (reference sequence). The ends lost 3 bases at V and 4 bases at J; junction bases unmatched: 8.

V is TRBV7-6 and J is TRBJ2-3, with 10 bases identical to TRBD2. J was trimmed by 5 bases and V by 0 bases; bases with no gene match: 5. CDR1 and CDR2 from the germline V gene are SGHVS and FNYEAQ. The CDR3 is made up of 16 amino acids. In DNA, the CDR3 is TGTGCCAGCAGCTTAGCGTCTAGCGGGAGTGGAGATACGCAGTATTTT. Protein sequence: CASSLASSGSGDTQYF.

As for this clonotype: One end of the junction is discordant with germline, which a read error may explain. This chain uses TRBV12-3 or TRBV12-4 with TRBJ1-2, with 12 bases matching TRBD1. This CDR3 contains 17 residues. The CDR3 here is CASSQDRGTGGTYGYTF. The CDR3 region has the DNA TGCGCCAGCAGCCAAGATCGAGGGACAGGGGGCACCTATGGCTACACCTTC.

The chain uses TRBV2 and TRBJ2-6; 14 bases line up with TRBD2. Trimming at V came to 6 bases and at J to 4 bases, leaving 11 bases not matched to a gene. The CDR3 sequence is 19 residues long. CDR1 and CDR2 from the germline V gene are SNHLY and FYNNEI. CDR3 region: CASRPGTSGSRLGANVLTF. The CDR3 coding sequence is TGTGCCAGCAGACCCGGGACTAGCGGGAGTCGCTTAGGGGCCAACGTCCTGACTTTC.

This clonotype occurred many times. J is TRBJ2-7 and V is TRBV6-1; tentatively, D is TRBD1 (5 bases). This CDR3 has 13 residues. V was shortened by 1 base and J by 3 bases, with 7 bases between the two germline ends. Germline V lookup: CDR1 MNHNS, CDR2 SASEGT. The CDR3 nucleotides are TGTGCCAGCAGTGAAGGCAGGGTCTACGAGCAGTACTTC. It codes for CASSEGRVYEQYF.

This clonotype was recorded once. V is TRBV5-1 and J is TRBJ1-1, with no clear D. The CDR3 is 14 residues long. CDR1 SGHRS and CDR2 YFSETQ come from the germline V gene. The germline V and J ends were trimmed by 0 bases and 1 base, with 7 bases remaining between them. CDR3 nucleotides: TGCGCCAGCAGCTTGGGGCTAGCGAACACTGAAGCTTTCTTT. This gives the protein CASSLGLANTEAFF.

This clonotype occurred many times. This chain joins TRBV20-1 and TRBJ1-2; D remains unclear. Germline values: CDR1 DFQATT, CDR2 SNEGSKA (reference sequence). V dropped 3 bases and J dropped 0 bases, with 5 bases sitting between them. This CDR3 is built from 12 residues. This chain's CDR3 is CSASHSNYGYTF. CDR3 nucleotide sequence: TGCAGTGCTAGCCACTCTAACTATGGCTACACCTTC.

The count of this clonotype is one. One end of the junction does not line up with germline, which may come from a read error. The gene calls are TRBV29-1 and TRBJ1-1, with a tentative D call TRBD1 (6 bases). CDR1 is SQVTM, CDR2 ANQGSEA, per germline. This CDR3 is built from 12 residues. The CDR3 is CSFDQGSIEAFF. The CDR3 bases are TGCAGCTTTGACCAGGGGTCGATCGAAGCTTTCTTT.

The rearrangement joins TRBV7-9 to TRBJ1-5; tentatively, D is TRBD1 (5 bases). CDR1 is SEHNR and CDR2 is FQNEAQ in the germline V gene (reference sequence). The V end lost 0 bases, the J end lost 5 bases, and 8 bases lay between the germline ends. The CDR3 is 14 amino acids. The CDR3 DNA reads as TGTGCCAGCAGCTTAGCGGTGGGGGATCAGCCCCAGCATTTT. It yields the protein CASSLAVGDQPQHF.

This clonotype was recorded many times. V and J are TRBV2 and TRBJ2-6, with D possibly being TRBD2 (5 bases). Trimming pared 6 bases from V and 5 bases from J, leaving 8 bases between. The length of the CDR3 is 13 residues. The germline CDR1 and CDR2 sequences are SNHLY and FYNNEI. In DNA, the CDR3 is TGTGCCAGCAGCGCCGGGAGGGCCAACGTCCTGACTTTC. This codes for CASSAGRANVLTF.

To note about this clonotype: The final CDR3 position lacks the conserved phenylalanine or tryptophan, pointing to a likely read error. CDR3 DNA: TGTGCCAGCAGCTTAGCGTCTAGCGGGAGTGCACCCCTCCACATT. Protein: CASSLASSGSAPLHI. The V and J genes are TRBV7-6 and TRBJ1-6; no firm D call. V lost 0 bases, J lost 11 bases, and 14 bases lay in between. The V gene's germline CDR1 is SGHVS and CDR2 FNYEAQ. This CDR3 has 15 residues.

CDR3: CASSSDSGNTIYF. The CDR3 DNA reads TGTGCCAGCAGCTCTGACTCTGGAAACACCATATATTTT. The chain is built from TRBV11-1 and TRBJ1-3; D is uncertain. The CDR3 covers 13 residues. The V end was cut by 4 bases, the J end by 0 bases, with 4 bases between. Germline V gene lookup returns CDR1 SGHAT and CDR2 FQDESV (reference sequence).

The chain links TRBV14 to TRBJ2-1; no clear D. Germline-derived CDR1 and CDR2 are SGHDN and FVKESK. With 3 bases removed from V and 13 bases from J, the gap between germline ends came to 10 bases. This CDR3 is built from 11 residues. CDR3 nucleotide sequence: TGTGCCAGCAGCCACGGCCAGAAACAGTTCTTC. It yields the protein CASSHGQKQFF.

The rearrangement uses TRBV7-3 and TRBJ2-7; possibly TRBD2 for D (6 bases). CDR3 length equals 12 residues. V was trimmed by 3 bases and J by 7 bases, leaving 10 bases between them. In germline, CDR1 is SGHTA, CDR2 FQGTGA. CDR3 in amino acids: CASSFPGREQYF. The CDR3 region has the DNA TGTGCCAGCAGCTTTCCGGGGAGGGAGCAGTACTTC.

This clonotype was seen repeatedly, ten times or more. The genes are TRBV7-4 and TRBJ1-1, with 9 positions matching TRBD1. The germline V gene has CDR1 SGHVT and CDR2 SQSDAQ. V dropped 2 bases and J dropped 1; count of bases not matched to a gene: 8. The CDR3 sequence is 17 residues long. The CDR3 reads CASSLRRWTGENTEAFF. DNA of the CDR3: TGTGCCAGCAGCTTACGCCGATGGACAGGGGAGAACACTGAAGCTTTCTTT.

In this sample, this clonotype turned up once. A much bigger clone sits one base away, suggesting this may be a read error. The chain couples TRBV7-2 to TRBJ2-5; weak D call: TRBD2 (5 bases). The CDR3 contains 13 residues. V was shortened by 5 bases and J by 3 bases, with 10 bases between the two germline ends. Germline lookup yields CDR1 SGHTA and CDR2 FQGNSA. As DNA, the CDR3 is TGTGCCAGCAGCCTTCGAGGGAAAGAGACCCAGTACTTC. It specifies CASSLRGKETQYF.

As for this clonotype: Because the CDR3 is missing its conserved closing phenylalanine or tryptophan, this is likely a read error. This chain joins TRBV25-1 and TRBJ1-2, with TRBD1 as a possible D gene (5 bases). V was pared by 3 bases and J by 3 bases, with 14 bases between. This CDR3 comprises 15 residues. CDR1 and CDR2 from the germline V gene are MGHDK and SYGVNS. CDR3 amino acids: CASSDRGRGDYGYTS. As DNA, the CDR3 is TGTGCCAGCAGTGACCGGGGGAGGGGTGACTATGGCTACACCTCC.

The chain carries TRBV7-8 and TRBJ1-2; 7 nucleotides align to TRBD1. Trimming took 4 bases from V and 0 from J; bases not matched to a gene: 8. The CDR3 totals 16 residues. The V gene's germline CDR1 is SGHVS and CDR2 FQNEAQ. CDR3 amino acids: CASSSAGTASNYGYTF. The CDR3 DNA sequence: TGTGCCAGCAGCTCGGCCGGGACAGCCTCTAACTATGGCTACACCTTC.

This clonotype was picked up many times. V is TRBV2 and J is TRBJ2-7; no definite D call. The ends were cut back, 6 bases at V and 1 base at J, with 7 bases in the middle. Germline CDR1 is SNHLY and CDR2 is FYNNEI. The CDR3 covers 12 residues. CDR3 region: CASRMESYEQYF. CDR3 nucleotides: TGTGCCAGCAGAATGGAGTCCTACGAGCAGTACTTC.

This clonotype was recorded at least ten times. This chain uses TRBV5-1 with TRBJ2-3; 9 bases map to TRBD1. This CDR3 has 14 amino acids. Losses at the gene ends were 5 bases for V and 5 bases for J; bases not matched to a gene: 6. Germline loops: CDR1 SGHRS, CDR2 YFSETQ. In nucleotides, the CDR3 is TGCGCCAGCAGAAGGGACAGGGCTGAAGATACGCAGTATTTT. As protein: CASRRDRAEDTQYF.

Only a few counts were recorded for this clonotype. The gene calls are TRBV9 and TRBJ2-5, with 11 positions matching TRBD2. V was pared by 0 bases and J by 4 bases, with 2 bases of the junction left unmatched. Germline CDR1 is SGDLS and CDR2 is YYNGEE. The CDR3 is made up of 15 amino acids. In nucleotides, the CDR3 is TGTGCCAGCAGCGTAGATAGCGGGAGGGGAGAGACCCAGTACTTC. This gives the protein CASSVDSGRGETQYF. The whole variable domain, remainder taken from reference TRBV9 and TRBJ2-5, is DSGVTQTPKHLITATGQRVTLRCSPRSGDLSVYWYQQSLDQGLQFLIQYYNGEERAKGNILERFSAQQFPDLHSELNLSSLELGDSALYFCASSVDSGRGETQYFGPGTRLLVL.